This record concerns one TCR beta chain sequence. In the original processing: Using reference gene primer amplification, nucleated cell counts were estimated. Generated by immunoSEQ multiplex PCR, the TCRdb table keeps only in-frame clones and is missing some. V and J calls and clone size are copied from that table; D and trimming were computed from the DNA. The sample contains 200,000 to 300,000 clones, around 87% of which appear only once. The V end lost 4 bases, the J end lost 11 bases, and 17 bases lay between the germline ends. Germline V gives CDR1 SGHTA, CDR2 FQGNSA. This CDR3 comprises 13 residues. The data were obtained in a study of blood T cell repertoires in COVID-19.

The material sequenced was peripheral blood. The source of this sequence is a woman in her 50s with acute or convalescent COVID-19. The chain uses TRBV7-2 and TRBJ1-1; a possible D gene is TRBD1 (5 bases). DNA for the CDR3: TGTGCCAGCAGCTCTTCCAGGGTAAACGTCGCTTTCTTT. This gives the protein CASSSSRVNVAFF.